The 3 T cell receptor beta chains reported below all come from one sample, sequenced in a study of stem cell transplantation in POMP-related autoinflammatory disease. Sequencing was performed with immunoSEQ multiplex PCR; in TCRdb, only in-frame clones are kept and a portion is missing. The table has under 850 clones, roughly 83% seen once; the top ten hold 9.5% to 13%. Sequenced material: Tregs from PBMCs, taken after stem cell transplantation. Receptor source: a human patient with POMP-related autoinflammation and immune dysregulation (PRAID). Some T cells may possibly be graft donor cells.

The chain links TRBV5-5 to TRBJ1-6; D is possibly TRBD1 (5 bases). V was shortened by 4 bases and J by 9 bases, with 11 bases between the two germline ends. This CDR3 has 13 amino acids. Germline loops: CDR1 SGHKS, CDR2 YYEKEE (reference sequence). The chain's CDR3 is CASSQETGSPLHF. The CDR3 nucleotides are TGTGCCAGCAGCCAAGAAACAGGTTCACCCCTCCACTTT.

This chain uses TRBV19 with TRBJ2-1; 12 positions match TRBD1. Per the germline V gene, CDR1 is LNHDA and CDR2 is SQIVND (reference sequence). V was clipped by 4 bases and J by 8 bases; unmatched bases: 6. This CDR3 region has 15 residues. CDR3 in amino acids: CASSTPGTGGYEQFF. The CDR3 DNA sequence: TGTGCCAGTAGTACACCCGGGACAGGGGGCTATGAGCAGTTCTTC.

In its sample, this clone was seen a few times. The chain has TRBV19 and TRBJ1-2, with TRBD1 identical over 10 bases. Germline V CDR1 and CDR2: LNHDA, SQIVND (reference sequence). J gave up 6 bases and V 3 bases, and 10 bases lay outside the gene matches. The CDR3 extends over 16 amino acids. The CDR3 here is CASSIHPWTGGNGYTF. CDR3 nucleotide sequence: TGTGCCAGTAGTATCCACCCGTGGACAGGGGGGAATGGCTACACCTTC. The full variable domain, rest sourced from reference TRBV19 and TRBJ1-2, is DGGITQSPKYLFRKEGQNVTLSCEQNLNHDAMYWYRQDPGQGLRLIYYSQIVNDFQKGDIAEGYSVSREKKESFPLTVTSAQKNPTAFYLCASSIHPWTGGNGYTFGSGTRLTVV.